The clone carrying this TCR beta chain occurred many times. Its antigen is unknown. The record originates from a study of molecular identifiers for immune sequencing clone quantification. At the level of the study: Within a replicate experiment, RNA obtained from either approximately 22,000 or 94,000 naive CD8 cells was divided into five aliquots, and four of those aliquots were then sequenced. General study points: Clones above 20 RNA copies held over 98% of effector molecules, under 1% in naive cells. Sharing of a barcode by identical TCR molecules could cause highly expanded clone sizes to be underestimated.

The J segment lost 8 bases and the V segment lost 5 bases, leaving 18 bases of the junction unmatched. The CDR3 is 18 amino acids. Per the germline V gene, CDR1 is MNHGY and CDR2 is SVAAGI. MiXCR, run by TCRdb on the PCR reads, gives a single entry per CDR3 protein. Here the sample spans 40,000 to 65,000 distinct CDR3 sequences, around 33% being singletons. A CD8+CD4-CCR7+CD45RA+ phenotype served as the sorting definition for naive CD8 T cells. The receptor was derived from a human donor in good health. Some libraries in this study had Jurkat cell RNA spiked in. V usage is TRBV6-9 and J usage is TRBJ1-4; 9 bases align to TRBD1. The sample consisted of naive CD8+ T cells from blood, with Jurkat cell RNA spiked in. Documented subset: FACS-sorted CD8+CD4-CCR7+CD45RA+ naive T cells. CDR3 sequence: CASSPRQGDPFRPEKLFF. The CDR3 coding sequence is TGTGCCAGCAGTCCCCGACAGGGGGACCCCTTTCGTCCCGAAAAACTGTTTTTT.